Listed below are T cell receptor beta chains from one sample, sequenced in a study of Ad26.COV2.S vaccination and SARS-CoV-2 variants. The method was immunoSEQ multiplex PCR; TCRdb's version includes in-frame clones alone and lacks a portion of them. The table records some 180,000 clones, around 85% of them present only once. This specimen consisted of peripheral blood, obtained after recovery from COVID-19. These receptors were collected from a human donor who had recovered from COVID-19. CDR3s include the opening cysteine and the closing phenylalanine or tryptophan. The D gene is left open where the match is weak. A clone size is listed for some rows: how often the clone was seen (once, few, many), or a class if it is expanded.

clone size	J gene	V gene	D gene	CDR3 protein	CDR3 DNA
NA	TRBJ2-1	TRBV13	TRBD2	CASSLGLAGYNEQFF	TGTGCCAGCAGCTTAGGCCTAGCGGGTTACAATGAGCAGTTCTTC
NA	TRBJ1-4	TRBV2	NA	CASRGYLGSEKLFF	TGTGCCAGCAGAGGGTATCTGGGATCTGAAAAACTGTTTTTT
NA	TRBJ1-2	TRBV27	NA	CASSFGRGGYGYTF	TGTGCCAGCAGTTTCGGGAGGGGCGGCTATGGCTACACCTTC
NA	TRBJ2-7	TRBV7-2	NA	CASSLGIPGTYEQYF	TGTGCCAGCAGCTTAGGTATACCTGGGACCTACGAGCAGTACTTC
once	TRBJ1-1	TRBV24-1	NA	CATSDLPEGVAFF	TGTGCCACCAGTGATTTGCCGGAGGGGGTTGCTTTCTTT
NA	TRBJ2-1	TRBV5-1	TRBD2	CASSLSAGSANEQFF	TGCGCCAGCAGCTTGTCAGCGGGATCGGCAAATGAGCAGTTCTTC
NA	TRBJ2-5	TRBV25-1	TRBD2	CASSHGLAGVQETQYF	TGTGCCAGCAGTCATGGACTAGCGGGGGTACAAGAGACCCAGTACTTC
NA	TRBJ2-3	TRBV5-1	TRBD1	CASSLAGQGFIDTQYF	TGCGCCAGCAGCTTGGCTGGACAGGGTTTTATAGATACGCAGTATTTT
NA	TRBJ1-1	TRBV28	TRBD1	CASSDLRGRSTEAFF	TGTGCCAGCAGTGACCTCAGGGGGCGCAGCACTGAAGCTTTCTTT
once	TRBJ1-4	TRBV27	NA	CASSFHRATNEKLFF	TGTGCCAGCAGTTTTCACCGTGCAACTAATGAAAAACTGTTTTTT
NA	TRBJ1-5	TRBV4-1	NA	CASSQQVQRSNQPQHF	TGCGCCAGCAGCCAACAGGTCCAACGCAGCAATCAGCCCCAGCATTTT
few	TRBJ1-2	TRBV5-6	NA	CASRTTGTYYGYTF	TGTGCCAGCAGAACTACAGGGACCTACTATGGCTACACCTTC
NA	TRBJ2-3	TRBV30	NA	CAWMSGYTQYF	TGTGCCTGGATGTCGGGATATACGCAGTATTTT
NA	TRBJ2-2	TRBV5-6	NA	CASSLAVYYTGELFF	TGTGCCAGCAGCTTGGCCGTCTACTACACCGGGGAGCTGTTTTTT
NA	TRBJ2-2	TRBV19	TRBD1	CASSGTAAGELFF	TGTGCCAGTAGTGGGACAGCGGCCGGGGAGCTGTTTTTT
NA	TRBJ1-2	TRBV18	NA	CASSPLERVIYGYTF	TGTGCCAGCTCACCACTAGAAAGGGTAATCTATGGCTACACCTTC
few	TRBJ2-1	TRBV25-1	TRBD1	CASSEVGETGSYNEQFF	TGTGCCAGCAGTGAGGTTGGAGAGACAGGGTCTTACAATGAGCAGTTCTTC
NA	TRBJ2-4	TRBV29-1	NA	CSVHQTGGIQYF	TGCAGCGTCCACCAAACCGGGGGCATTCAGTACTTC
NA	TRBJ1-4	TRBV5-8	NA	CASSPVWSTNEKLFF	TGTGCCAGCAGCCCTGTCTGGAGCACTAATGAAAAACTGTTTTTT
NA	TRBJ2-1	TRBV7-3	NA	CASSFAGNNEQFF	TGTGCCAGCAGTTTCGCGGGCAACAATGAGCAGTTCTTC
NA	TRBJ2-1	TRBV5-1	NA	CASSLLTRQGAYNEQFF	TGCGCCAGCAGCTTGCTAACGCGGCAGGGCGCCTACAATGAGCAGTTCTTC
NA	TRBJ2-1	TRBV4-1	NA	CASSQANDNEQFF	TGCGCCAGCAGCCAGGCAAACGACAATGAGCAGTTCTTC
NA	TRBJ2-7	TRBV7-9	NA	CASSLGSGEQYF	TGTGCCAGCAGCTTGGGATCCGGGGAGCAGTACTTC
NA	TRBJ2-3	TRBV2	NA	CASSGALGTQYF	TGTGCCAGCAGTGGGGCCCTAGGTACGCAGTATTTT
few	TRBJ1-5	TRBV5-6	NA	CASSLSVRDQPQHF	TGTGCCAGCAGCTTGTCTGTTAGAGATCAGCCCCAGCATTTT
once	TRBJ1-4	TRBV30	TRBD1	CAWGTGGEKLFF	TGTGCCTGGGGGACAGGAGGTGAAAAACTGTTTTTT
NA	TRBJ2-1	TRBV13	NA	CASSLEGLPTYNEQFF	TGTGCCAGCAGCTTAGAGGGACTTCCTACCTACAATGAGCAGTTCTTC
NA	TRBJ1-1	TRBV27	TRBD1	CASSPSDRGLFLNTEAFF	TGTGCCAGCAGTCCATCGGACAGGGGGCTGTTCTTGAACACTGAAGCTTTCTTT
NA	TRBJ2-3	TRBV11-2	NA	CASSLGAVNTDTQYF	TGTGCCAGCAGCTTAGGGGCTGTTAACACAGATACGCAGTATTTT
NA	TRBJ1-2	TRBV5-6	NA	CASSPSLGGYTF	TGTGCCAGCAGCCCCTCCCTCGGAGGCTACACCTTC
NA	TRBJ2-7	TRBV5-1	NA	CASSFSSNYEQYF	TGCGCCAGCAGCTTCTCTTCTAACTACGAGCAGTACTTC
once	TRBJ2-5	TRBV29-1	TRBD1	CSVWTGGAETQYF	TGCAGCGTTTGGACAGGGGGCGCTGAGACCCAGTACTTC
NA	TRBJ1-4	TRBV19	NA	CASKGRNEKLFF	TGTGCCAGTAAGGGCAGAAATGAAAAACTGTTTTTT
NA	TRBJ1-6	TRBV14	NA	CASSRGGQPLHF	TGTGCCAGCAGCCGAGGAGGTCAACCCCTCCACTTT
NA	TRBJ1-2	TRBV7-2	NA	CASSLGQGREGYTF	TGTGCCAGCAGCTTAGGGCAGGGACGCGAGGGCTACACCTTC
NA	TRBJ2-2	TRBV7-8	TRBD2	CASNFEGTSGGAVGELFF	TGTGCCAGCAACTTTGAAGGGACTAGCGGGGGGGCCGTCGGGGAGCTGTTTTTT
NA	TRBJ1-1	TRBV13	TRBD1	CASSFDRDTEAFF	TGTGCCAGCAGCTTCGACAGGGACACTGAAGCTTTCTTT
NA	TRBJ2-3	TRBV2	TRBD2	CASRSGEGLWFPTDTQYF	TGTGCCAGCAGATCCGGGGAGGGGCTTTGGTTCCCAACAGATACGCAGTATTTT
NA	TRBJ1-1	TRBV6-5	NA	CASSYSGGTPEAFF	TGTGCCAGCAGTTACTCGGGAGGTACACCTGAAGCTTTCTTT
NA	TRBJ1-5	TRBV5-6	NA	CASSSISGFQPQHF	TGTGCCAGCAGCTCAATTTCAGGGTTCCAGCCCCAGCATTTT
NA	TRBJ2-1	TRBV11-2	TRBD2	CASSPAGGNEQFF	TGTGCCAGCAGCCCCGCGGGAGGGAATGAGCAGTTCTTC
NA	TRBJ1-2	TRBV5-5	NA	CASSLDTGTAGYTF	TGTGCCAGCAGCTTGGATACCGGGACCGCAGGCTACACCTTC
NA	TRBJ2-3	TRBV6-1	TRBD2	CASSERSSSGGSTDTQYF	TGTGCCAGCAGTGAGCGGTCCTCTAGCGGGGGTAGCACAGATACGCAGTATTTT
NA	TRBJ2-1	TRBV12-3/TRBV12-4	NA	CASSFRSGNEQFF	TGTGCCAGCAGTTTTAGGTCAGGGAATGAGCAGTTCTTC
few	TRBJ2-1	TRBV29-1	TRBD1	CSVEEVRQGPNNEQFF	TGCAGCGTTGAAGAAGTGAGACAGGGGCCTAACAATGAGCAGTTCTTC
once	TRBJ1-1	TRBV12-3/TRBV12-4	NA	CASTPGGDEAFF	TGTGCCAGCACCCCTGGGGGGGATGAAGCTTTCTTT
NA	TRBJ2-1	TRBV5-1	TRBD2	CASSLTPSGSNEQFF	TGCGCCAGCAGCTTGACCCCTAGCGGGAGTAATGAGCAGTTCTTC
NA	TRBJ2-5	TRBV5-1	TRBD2	CASSPGTSGETQYF	TGCGCCAGCAGCCCCGGGACTAGCGGGGAGACCCAGTACTTC